The rows below give T cell receptor beta chains drawn from one sample of a study of T cells in Graves' hyperthyroidism and ophthalmopathy. MiXCR, run by TCRdb on the multiplex PCR reads, gives a single entry per CDR3 protein. The repertoire consists of hundreds of thousands of distinct CDR3 sequences, with roughly 17% occurring once and the leading ten covering 18%. Material for sequencing was blood. Receptor source: a woman younger than 30 with Graves' hyperthyroidism. CDR3s include the opening cysteine and the closing phenylalanine or tryptophan. D genes are given only for firm matches. Clone size is shown for a subset of rows, as once, few, many or a class of expanded clone.

d_gene: TRBD2; j_gene: TRBJ2-1; v_gene: TRBV12-3/TRBV12-4; abundance: many; CDR3nt: TGTGCCAGCAGAACTAGCGGGGGGGCTTATGAGCAGTTCTTC; CDR3aa: CASRTSGGAYEQFF
d_gene: .; j_gene: TRBJ2-1; v_gene: TRBV3-1; abundance: many; CDR3nt: TGTGCCAGCAGCCAAGTCGGTAGCTGGGGTGAGCAGTTCTTC; CDR3aa: CASSQVGSWGEQFF
d_gene: TRBD2; j_gene: TRBJ2-1; v_gene: TRBV12-3/TRBV12-4; abundance: .; CDR3nt: TGTGCCAGCAGTTCCGGGACTAGCGGGAGAAGAGACAATGAGCAGTTCTTC; CDR3aa: CASSSGTSGRRDNEQFF
d_gene: TRBD2; j_gene: TRBJ2-5; v_gene: TRBV24-1; abundance: many; CDR3nt: TGTGCCACCAGTGATTTCCGGACTAGCGGAGAGACCCAGTACTTC; CDR3aa: CATSDFRTSGETQYF
d_gene: .; j_gene: TRBJ1-3; v_gene: TRBV7-8; abundance: .; CDR3nt: TGTGCCAGCAGCTTAGCGCAGGGGACGGGAAACACCATATATTTT; CDR3aa: CASSLAQGTGNTIYF
d_gene: .; j_gene: TRBJ1-1; v_gene: TRBV27; abundance: many; CDR3nt: TGTGCCAGCAGTTTGCCGGGAGAGAACACTGAAGCTTTCTTT; CDR3aa: CASSLPGENTEAFF
d_gene: .; j_gene: TRBJ2-5; v_gene: TRBV9; abundance: .; CDR3nt: TGTGCCAGCAGCCCCAGACGACGGGAGACCCAGTACTTC; CDR3aa: CASSPRRRETQYF
d_gene: .; j_gene: TRBJ2-5; v_gene: TRBV5-1; abundance: few; CDR3nt: TGCGCCAGCAGCTTGCTCCAAAGAGAGACCCAGTACTTC; CDR3aa: CASSLLQRETQYF
d_gene: .; j_gene: TRBJ2-3; v_gene: TRBV7-9; abundance: few; CDR3nt: TGTGCCAGCAGCTTAGGCGATCAAGGGCGGAATACGCAGTATTTT; CDR3aa: CASSLGDQGRNTQYF
d_gene: .; j_gene: TRBJ2-5; v_gene: TRBV3-1; abundance: few; CDR3nt: TGTGCCAGCAGTTCGCCTGGGGCACCTTCAGAGACCCAGTACTTC; CDR3aa: CASSSPGAPSETQYF
d_gene: TRBD1; j_gene: TRBJ2-7; v_gene: TRBV20-1; abundance: many; CDR3nt: TGCAGTGCTAGGGAAGTTGGCCGGGACAGGGTTACCTACGAGCAGTACTTC; CDR3aa: CSAREVGRDRVTYEQYF
d_gene: .; j_gene: TRBJ2-2; v_gene: TRBV2; abundance: .; CDR3nt: TGTGCCAGCAACGGGGGGGAGCTGTTTTTT; CDR3aa: CASNGGELFF
d_gene: TRBD1; j_gene: TRBJ1-5; v_gene: TRBV18; abundance: .; CDR3nt: TGTGCCAGCTCGCCGGGACAGGGGTATCAGCCCCAGCATTTT; CDR3aa: CASSPGQGYQPQHF
d_gene: .; j_gene: TRBJ2-1; v_gene: TRBV7-2; abundance: .; CDR3nt: TGTGCCAGCAGCTTCCCGGACGGGCCGGGCAAAAATGAGCAGTTCTTC; CDR3aa: CASSFPDGPGKNEQFF
d_gene: TRBD2; j_gene: TRBJ2-1; v_gene: TRBV20-1; abundance: .; CDR3nt: TGCAGTGCTCGGACTAGCGGGACCCGTAATGAGCAGTTCTTC; CDR3aa: CSARTSGTRNEQFF
d_gene: TRBD1; j_gene: TRBJ1-2; v_gene: TRBV15; abundance: .; CDR3nt: TGTGCCACCAGGGGACAGGCCCTCCGGGGCTACACCTTC; CDR3aa: CATRGQALRGYTF
d_gene: .; j_gene: TRBJ1-1; v_gene: TRBV6-6; abundance: many; CDR3nt: TGTGCCAGCAGTTACTCGACAGGAACGGATGAAGCTTTCTTT; CDR3aa: CASSYSTGTDEAFF
d_gene: .; j_gene: TRBJ2-2; v_gene: TRBV5-1; abundance: few; CDR3nt: TGCGCCAGCAGCTTGGTTGAGATTCCCGGGGAGCTGTTTTTT; CDR3aa: CASSLVEIPGELFF
d_gene: .; j_gene: TRBJ2-3; v_gene: TRBV5-5; abundance: many; CDR3nt: TGTGCCAGCACCATAGGACCAGGGAGCACAGATACGCAGTATTTT; CDR3aa: CASTIGPGSTDTQYF
d_gene: TRBD2; j_gene: TRBJ2-1; v_gene: TRBV7-2; abundance: many; CDR3nt: TGTGCCAGCAAACGGGAGGAGGGACTCAATGAGCAGTTCTTC; CDR3aa: CASKREEGLNEQFF
d_gene: .; j_gene: TRBJ2-1; v_gene: TRBV9; abundance: few; CDR3nt: TGTGCCAGCAGCGTCAGTCTCGAGAATGAGCAGTTCTTC; CDR3aa: CASSVSLENEQFF
d_gene: TRBD2; j_gene: TRBJ2-7; v_gene: TRBV6-1; abundance: many; CDR3nt: TGTGCCAGCAGCCCGGGACTAGCGATTGAGCAGTACTTC; CDR3aa: CASSPGLAIEQYF
d_gene: .; j_gene: TRBJ2-3; v_gene: TRBV6-1; abundance: many; CDR3nt: TGTGCCAGCAGTTCCCCCACAGGGATCGGCACAGATACGCAGTATTTT; CDR3aa: CASSSPTGIGTDTQYF
d_gene: TRBD1; j_gene: TRBJ2-1; v_gene: TRBV24-1; abundance: many; CDR3nt: TGTGCCACCAGTGATCAGACAGGGGGCTTCTACAATGAGCAGTTCTTC; CDR3aa: CATSDQTGGFYNEQFF
d_gene: TRBD2; j_gene: TRBJ2-7; v_gene: TRBV20-1; abundance: many; CDR3nt: TGCAGTGTTACTTCTAGCGGGAACTCCTACGAGCAGTACTTC; CDR3aa: CSVTSSGNSYEQYF
d_gene: .; j_gene: TRBJ1-5; v_gene: TRBV5-1; abundance: few; CDR3nt: TGCGCCAGCAGCACGGCCGTCAATCAGCCCCAGCATTTT; CDR3aa: CASSTAVNQPQHF
d_gene: TRBD2; j_gene: TRBJ2-3; v_gene: TRBV2; abundance: .; CDR3nt: TGTGCCAGCAGTGAGGGACTAGCGGGTCTTAAGGATACGCAGTATTTT; CDR3aa: CASSEGLAGLKDTQYF
d_gene: .; j_gene: TRBJ2-2; v_gene: TRBV6-1; abundance: .; CDR3nt: TGTGCCAGCAGTTATGCCACCGGGGAGCTGTTTTTT; CDR3aa: CASSYATGELFF
d_gene: TRBD1; j_gene: TRBJ1-5; v_gene: TRBV30; abundance: .; CDR3nt: TGTGCCTGGAGGGAAGGGGGCAATGGCAATCAGCCCCAGCATTTT; CDR3aa: CAWREGGNGNQPQHF
d_gene: .; j_gene: TRBJ2-1; v_gene: TRBV7-3; abundance: many; CDR3nt: TGTGCCAGCAGCTCCGGAGTAAAAGGTGGTGAGCAGTTCTTC; CDR3aa: CASSSGVKGGEQFF
d_gene: TRBD2; j_gene: TRBJ2-7; v_gene: TRBV28; abundance: many; CDR3nt: TGTGCCAGCAGTGGGGCGGGAGGGCCTTACGAGCAGTACTTC; CDR3aa: CASSGAGGPYEQYF
d_gene: .; j_gene: TRBJ2-3; v_gene: TRBV19; abundance: .; CDR3nt: TGTGCCAGTAGCGCCGTGGGTACGCAGTATTTT; CDR3aa: CASSAVGTQYF
d_gene: TRBD2; j_gene: TRBJ2-1; v_gene: TRBV3-1; abundance: many; CDR3nt: TGTGCCAGCAGCAAAGCCCTGACTAGCGGGGGGGCCAGGTACAATGAGCAGTTCTTC; CDR3aa: CASSKALTSGGARYNEQFF
d_gene: .; j_gene: TRBJ2-7; v_gene: TRBV4-1; abundance: .; CDR3nt: TGTGCCAGCAGCCAACAACTCATTACCTACGAGCAGTACTTC; CDR3aa: CASSQQLITYEQYF
d_gene: .; j_gene: TRBJ2-1; v_gene: TRBV2; abundance: many; CDR3nt: TGTGCCACCATACCTGACAGCCTGATCAATGAGCAGTTCTTC; CDR3aa: CATIPDSLINEQFF
d_gene: .; j_gene: TRBJ2-7; v_gene: TRBV11-2; abundance: many; CDR3nt: TGTGCCAGCAGCTCACGGCTCCTAGGCTACGAGCAGTACTTC; CDR3aa: CASSSRLLGYEQYF
d_gene: .; j_gene: TRBJ2-5; v_gene: TRBV24-1; abundance: .; CDR3nt: TGTGCCACCAGTGATCGTAGGGGAGGCGGGGAGACCCAGTACTTC; CDR3aa: CATSDRRGGGETQYF
d_gene: TRBD2; j_gene: TRBJ2-7; v_gene: TRBV19; abundance: many; CDR3nt: TGTGCCAGTAGTATGGGGGGGGTGTCCTACGAGCAGTACTTC; CDR3aa: CASSMGGVSYEQYF
d_gene: .; j_gene: TRBJ2-1; v_gene: TRBV28; abundance: few; CDR3nt: TGTGCCAGCAGTCTGCTAATAAATGAGCAGTTCTTC; CDR3aa: CASSLLINEQFF
d_gene: .; j_gene: TRBJ2-7; v_gene: TRBV7-9; abundance: many; CDR3nt: TGTGCCAGCAGCAGCTTCTACGAGCAGTACTTC; CDR3aa: CASSSFYEQYF
d_gene: .; j_gene: TRBJ1-1; v_gene: TRBV29-1; abundance: many; CDR3nt: TGCAGCGTTGTAGGCGGCACTGAAGCTTTCTTT; CDR3aa: CSVVGGTEAFF
d_gene: .; j_gene: TRBJ1-2; v_gene: TRBV5-1; abundance: .; CDR3nt: TGCGCCAGCAGCTTGGATGGACAGCTTAACTATGGCTACACCTTC; CDR3aa: CASSLDGQLNYGYTF
d_gene: TRBD1; j_gene: TRBJ1-6; v_gene: TRBV10-2; abundance: .; CDR3nt: TGCGCCAGCAGTGACAGGGGGCCCTTCGATTCACCCCTCCACTTT; CDR3aa: CASSDRGPFDSPLHF
d_gene: TRBD2; j_gene: TRBJ2-1; v_gene: TRBV12-3/TRBV12-4; abundance: many; CDR3nt: TGTGCCAGCAGTTTGAAAGCGGGGGGGGAGCAGTTCTTC; CDR3aa: CASSLKAGGEQFF
d_gene: .; j_gene: TRBJ2-1; v_gene: TRBV12-3/TRBV12-4; abundance: many; CDR3nt: TGTGCCAGCAGTCAAGTAGGGGCGGCTGAGCAGTTCTTC; CDR3aa: CASSQVGAAEQFF
d_gene: .; j_gene: TRBJ2-3; v_gene: TRBV15; abundance: many; CDR3nt: TGTGCCACCAGCAGAGATTTTGGGAGCACAGATACGCAGTATTTT; CDR3aa: CATSRDFGSTDTQYF
d_gene: TRBD1; j_gene: TRBJ2-3; v_gene: TRBV29-1; abundance: few; CDR3nt: TGCAGCGGACAGGGCGGACCAGATACGCAGTATTTT; CDR3aa: CSGQGGPDTQYF